Presented here are 3 T cell receptor beta chains from one specimen sequenced in a study of blood T cells in healthy people across ages. The authors ran a second PCR of 7 to 11 cycles using a sample-barcoded 5' primer and a J-beta primer mix. TCRdb re-derived calls from the 5' RACE reads in MiXCR, one entry per CDR3 protein. Seen here are over 600,000 distinct CDR3 sequences, roughly 43% observed once, and the top ten hold 30%. The sample taken for sequencing was blood. These receptors all come from a man older than 75 in good health.

This chain uses TRBV12-3 or TRBV12-4 with TRBJ2-7; D is ambiguous. The CDR3 contains 14 residues. Trimming took 2 bases from V and 1 from J, leaving 9 bases between them. CDR3 in amino acids: CASSLTDPSYEQYF. Written as DNA, the CDR3 is TGTGCCAGCAGTTTAACCGACCCTTCCTACGAGCAGTACTTC.

This clonotype was recorded only once. This may be a read error, as it is one base from a much larger clone. The V and J genes are TRBV6-6 and TRBJ1-2; TRBD1 is a possible D gene (5 bases). The CDR3 loop spans 13 amino acids. The V end lost 6 bases, the J end lost 6 bases, and 14 bases lay between the germline ends. Per the germline V gene, CDR1 is MNHNY and CDR2 is SVGAGI (reference sequence). The CDR3 sequence: CASSSDRGDGYTF. The CDR3 region has the DNA TGTGCCAGCAGCTCAGACCGGGGCGATGGCTACACCTTC.

The CDR3 loop reads CASRLQGTEAFF. The CDR3 nucleotides read TGCGCCAGCCGTCTACAAGGGACTGAAGCTTTCTTT. The chain joins TRBV5-1 to TRBJ1-1; D is unresolved. The CDR3 runs to 12 residues. V was pared by 7 bases and J by 5 bases, with 12 bases between. Germline assignment: CDR1 SGHRS and CDR2 YFSETQ.